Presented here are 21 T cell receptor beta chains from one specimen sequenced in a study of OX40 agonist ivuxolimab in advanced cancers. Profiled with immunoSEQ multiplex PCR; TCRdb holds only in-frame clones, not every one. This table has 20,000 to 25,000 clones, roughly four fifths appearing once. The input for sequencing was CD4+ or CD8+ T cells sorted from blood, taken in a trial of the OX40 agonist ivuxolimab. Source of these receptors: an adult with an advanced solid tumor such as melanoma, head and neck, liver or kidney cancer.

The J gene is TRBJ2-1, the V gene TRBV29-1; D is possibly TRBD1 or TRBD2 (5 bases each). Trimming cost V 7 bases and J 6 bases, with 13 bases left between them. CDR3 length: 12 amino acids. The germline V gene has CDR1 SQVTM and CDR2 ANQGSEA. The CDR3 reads CSAGPRPNEQFF. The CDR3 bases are TGCAGCGCGGGACCCCGCCCCAATGAGCAGTTCTTC.

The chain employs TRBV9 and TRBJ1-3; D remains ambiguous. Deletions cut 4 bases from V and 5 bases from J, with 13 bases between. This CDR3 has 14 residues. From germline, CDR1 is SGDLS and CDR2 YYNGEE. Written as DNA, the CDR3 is TGTGCCAGCAGCCCCAGGAACACACGAAACACCATATATTTT. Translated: CASSPRNTRNTIYF.

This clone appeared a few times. CDR3 coding DNA: TGTGCCATCAGACCTATTCAGACAGGGGTAGAGAATGAGCAGTTCTTC. Residues: CAIRPIQTGVENEQFF. This chain links TRBV10-3 with TRBJ2-1, with 8 nucleotides matching TRBD1. Germline CDR1 and CDR2: ENHRY and SYGVKD. With V trimmed by 6 bases and J by 7 bases, 14 bases remained unmatched. This CDR3 region has 16 residues.

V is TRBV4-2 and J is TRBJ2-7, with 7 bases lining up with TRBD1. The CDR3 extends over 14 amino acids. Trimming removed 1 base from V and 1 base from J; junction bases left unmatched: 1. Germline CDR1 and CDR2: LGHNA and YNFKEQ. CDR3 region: CASSQGQGSYEQYF. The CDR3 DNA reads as TGTGCCAGCAGCCAAGGACAGGGTTCCTACGAGCAGTACTTC.

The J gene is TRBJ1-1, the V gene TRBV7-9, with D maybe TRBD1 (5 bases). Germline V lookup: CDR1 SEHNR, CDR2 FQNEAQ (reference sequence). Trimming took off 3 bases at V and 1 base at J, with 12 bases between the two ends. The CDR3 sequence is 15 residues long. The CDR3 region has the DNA TGTGCCAGCAGCTTCGGAGGGACCGGGAACACTGAAGCTTTCTTT. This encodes CASSFGGTGNTEAFF.

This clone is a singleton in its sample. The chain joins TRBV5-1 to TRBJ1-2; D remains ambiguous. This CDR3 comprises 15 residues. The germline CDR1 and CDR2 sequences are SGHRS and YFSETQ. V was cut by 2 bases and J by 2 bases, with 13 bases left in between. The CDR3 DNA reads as TGCGCCAGCAGCTTTGAGTTGGGAGGAAACTATGGCTACACCTTC. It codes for CASSFELGGNYGYTF.

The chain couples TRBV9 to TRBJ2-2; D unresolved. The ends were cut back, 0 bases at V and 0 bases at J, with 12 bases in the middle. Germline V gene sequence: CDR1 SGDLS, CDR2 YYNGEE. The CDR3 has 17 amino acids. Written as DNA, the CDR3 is TGTGCCAGCAGCGTAGCTAGGAAAGCGCCGAACACCGGGGAGCTGTTTTTT. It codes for CASSVARKAPNTGELFF.

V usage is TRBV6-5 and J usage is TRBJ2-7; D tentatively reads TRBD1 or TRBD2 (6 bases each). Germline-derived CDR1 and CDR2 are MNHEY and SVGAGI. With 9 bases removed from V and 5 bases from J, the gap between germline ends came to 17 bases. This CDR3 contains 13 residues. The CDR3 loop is CARSGGPDDEQYF. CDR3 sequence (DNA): TGTGCCAGGTCCGGGGGCCCTGACGACGAGCAGTACTTC.

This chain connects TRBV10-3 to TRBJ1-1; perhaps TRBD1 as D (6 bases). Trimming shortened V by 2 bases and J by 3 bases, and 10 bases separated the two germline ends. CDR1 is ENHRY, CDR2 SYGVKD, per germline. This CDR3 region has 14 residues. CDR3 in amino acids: CAISERDTYTEAFF. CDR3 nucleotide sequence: TGTGCCATCAGTGAGAGGGACACCTACACTGAAGCTTTCTTT.

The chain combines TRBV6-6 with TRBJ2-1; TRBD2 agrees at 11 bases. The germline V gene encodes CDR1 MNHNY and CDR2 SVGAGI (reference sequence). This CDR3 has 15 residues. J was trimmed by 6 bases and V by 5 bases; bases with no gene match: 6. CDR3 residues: CASSPRLAGLNEQFF. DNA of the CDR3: TGTGCCAGCAGTCCCCGACTAGCGGGGCTCAATGAGCAGTTCTTC.

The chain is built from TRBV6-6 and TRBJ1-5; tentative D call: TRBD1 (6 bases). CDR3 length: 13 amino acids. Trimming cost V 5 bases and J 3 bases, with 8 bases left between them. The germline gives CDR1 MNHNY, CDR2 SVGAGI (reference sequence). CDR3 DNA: TGTGCCAGCAGTCAGGGGACCAATCAGCCCCAGCATTTT. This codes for CASSQGTNQPQHF.

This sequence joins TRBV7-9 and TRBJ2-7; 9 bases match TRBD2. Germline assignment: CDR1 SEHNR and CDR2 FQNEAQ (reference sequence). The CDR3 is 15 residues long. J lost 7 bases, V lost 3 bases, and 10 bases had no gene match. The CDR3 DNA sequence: TGTGCCAGCAGCTTGTTGGCGGGAGGGGCTCGGGAGCAGTACTTC. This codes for CASSLLAGGAREQYF. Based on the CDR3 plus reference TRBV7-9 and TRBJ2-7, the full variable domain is DTGVSQNPRHKITKRGQNVTFRCDPISEHNRLYWYRQTLGQGPEFLTYFQNEAQLEKSRLLSDRFSAERPKGSFSTLEIQRTEQGDSAMYLCASSLLAGGAREQYFGPGTRLTVT.

The CDR3 DNA reads as TGCGCCAGCAGTGAGTCTGGACTAGCGGGAGTGGGAGAGCAGTACTTC. The encoded protein is CASSESGLAGVGEQYF. The V gene is TRBV10-2, the J gene TRBJ2-7; 13 positions agree with TRBD2. V dropped 0 bases and J dropped 7; count of bases not matched to a gene: 6. The CDR3 loop spans 16 amino acids. CDR1 WSHSY and CDR2 SAAADI come from the germline V gene.

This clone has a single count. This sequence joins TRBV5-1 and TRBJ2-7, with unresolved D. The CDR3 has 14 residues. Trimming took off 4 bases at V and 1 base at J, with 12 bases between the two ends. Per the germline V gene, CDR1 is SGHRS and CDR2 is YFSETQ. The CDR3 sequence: CASSPAGPSYEQYF. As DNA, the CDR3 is TGCGCCAGCAGCCCAGCCGGGCCATCCTACGAGCAGTACTTC.

The CDR3 here is CASSFGGKETQYF. The CDR3 nucleotides are TGCGCCAGCAGCTTTGGCGGGAAAGAGACCCAGTACTTC. This chain links TRBV5-1 with TRBJ2-5; TRBD2 might be the D (6 bases). Trimming left V 2 bases short and J 3 bases short, with 8 bases between. The CDR3 extends over 13 amino acids. Per the germline V gene, CDR1 is SGHRS and CDR2 is YFSETQ.

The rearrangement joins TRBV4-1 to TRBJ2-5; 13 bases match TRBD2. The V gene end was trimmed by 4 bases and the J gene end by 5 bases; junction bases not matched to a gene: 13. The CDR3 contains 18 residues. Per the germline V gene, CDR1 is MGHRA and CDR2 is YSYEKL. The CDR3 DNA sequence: TGCGCCAGCAGCCCCTACAGGGTCGGGACTAGCGGGATCGAGACCCAGTACTTC. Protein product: CASSPYRVGTSGIETQYF.

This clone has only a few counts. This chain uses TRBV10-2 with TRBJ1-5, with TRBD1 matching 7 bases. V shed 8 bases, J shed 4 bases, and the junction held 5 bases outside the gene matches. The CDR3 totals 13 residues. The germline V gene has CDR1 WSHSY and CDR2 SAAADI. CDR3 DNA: TGCGCCAGCCTGGGACAGCAGAATCAGCCCCAGCATTTT. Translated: CASLGQQNQPQHF.

The CDR3 loop reads CASSLGTSGRAWSYEQYF. CDR3 DNA sequence: TGCGCCAGCAGCTTGGGGACTAGCGGGAGGGCCTGGTCCTACGAGCAGTACTTC. The chain is built from TRBV5-1 and TRBJ2-7; the match to TRBD2 covers 15 bases. V trimming: 0 bases; J trimming: 1 base; junction bases outside the gene matches: 5. This CDR3 spans 18 amino acids. CDR1 is SGHRS, CDR2 YFSETQ, per germline.

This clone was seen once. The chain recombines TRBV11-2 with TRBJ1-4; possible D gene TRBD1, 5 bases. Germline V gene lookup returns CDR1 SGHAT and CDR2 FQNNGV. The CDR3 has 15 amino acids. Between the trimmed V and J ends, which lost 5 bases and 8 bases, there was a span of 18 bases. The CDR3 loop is CASSPEGQYGEKLFF. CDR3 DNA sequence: TGTGCCAGCAGCCCAGAGGGGCAGTACGGAGAAAAACTGTTTTTT. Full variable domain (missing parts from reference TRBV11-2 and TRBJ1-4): EAGVAQSPRYKIIEKRQSVAFWCNPISGHATLYWYQQILGQGPKLLIQFQNNGVVDDSQLPKDRFSAERLKGVDSTLKIQPAKLEDSAVYLCASSPEGQYGEKLFFGSGTQLSVL.

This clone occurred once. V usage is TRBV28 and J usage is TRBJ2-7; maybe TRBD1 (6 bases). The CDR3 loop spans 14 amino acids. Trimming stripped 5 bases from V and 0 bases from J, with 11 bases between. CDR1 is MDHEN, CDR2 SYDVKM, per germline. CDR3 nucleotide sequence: TGTGCCAGCAGTGAGACAGGTTCCTCCTACGAGCAGTACTTC. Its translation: CASSETGSSYEQYF.

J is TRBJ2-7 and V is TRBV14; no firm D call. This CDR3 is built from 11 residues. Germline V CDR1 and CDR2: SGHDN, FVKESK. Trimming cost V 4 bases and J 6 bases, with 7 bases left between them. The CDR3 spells CASSLVGEQYF. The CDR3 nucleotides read TGTGCCAGCAGCCTGGTGGGCGAGCAGTACTTC.